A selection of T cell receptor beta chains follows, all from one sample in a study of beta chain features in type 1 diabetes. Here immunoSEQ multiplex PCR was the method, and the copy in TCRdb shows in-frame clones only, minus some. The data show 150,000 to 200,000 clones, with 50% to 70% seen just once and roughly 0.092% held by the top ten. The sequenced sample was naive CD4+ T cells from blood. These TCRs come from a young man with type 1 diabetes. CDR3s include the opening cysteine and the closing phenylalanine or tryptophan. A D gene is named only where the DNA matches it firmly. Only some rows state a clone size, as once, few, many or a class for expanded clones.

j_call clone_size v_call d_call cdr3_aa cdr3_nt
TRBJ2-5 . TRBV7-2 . CASSLQGRETQYF TGTGCCAGCAGCTTACAGGGGCGGGAGACCCAGTACTTC
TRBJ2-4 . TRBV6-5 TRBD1 CASSYGTGSLLQYF TGTGCCAGCAGTTACGGGACAGGGTCACTCCTTCAGTACTTC
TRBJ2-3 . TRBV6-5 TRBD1 CASSYSRGDTQYF TGTGCCAGCAGTTACTCCAGGGGGGATACGCAGTATTTT
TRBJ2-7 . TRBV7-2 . CASSGSYEQYF TGTGCCAGCAGCGGATCCTACGAGCAGTACTTC
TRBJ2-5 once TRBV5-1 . CASSLTRGWKETQYF TGCGCCAGCAGCTTGACTCGGGGATGGAAAGAGACCCAGTACTTC
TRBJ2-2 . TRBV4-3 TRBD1 CASSQDGQGMGGELFF TGCGCCAGCAGCCAAGATGGACAGGGGATGGGCGGGGAGCTGTTTTTT
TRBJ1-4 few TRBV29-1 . CSIVTNEKLFF TGCAGCATTGTCACGAATGAAAAACTGTTTTTT
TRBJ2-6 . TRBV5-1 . CASSLAKGTESSGANVLTF TGCGCCAGCAGCTTGGCCAAGGGCACCGAGAGCTCTGGGGCCAACGTCCTGACTTTC
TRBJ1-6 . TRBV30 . CAWDLRFLGSPLHF TGTGCCTGGGACCTTAGGTTTTTGGGCTCACCCCTCCACTTT
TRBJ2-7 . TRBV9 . CASSVEGGIYEQYF TGTGCCAGCAGCGTAGAAGGGGGGATCTACGAGCAGTACTTC
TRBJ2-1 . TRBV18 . CASSLSQYNEQFF TGTGCCAGCTCACTGTCTCAGTACAATGAGCAGTTCTTC
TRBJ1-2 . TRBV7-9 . CASSPTDTSDGYTF TGTGCCAGCAGCCCCACAGACACTAGCGATGGCTACACCTTC
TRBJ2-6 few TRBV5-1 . CASSPPVGDWVLTF TGCGCCAGCAGTCCCCCCGTAGGAGATTGGGTCCTGACTTTC
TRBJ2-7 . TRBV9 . CASSVRTGPYEQYF TGTGCCAGCAGCGTGAGGACTGGCCCATACGAGCAGTACTTC
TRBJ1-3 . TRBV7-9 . CASSLSGGSGNTIYF TGTGCCAGCAGCTTATCGGGAGGCTCTGGAAACACCATATATTTT
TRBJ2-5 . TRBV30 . CAWRQGLETQYF TGTGCCTGGAGACAGGGTCTGGAGACCCAGTACTTC
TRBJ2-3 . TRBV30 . CAWSVYQRRDTQYF TGTGCCTGGAGTGTTTACCAACGGAGGGATACGCAGTATTTT
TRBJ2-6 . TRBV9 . CASSVATETRSSGANVLTF TGTGCCAGCAGCGTAGCTACGGAAACAAGGAGCTCTGGGGCCAACGTCCTGACTTTC